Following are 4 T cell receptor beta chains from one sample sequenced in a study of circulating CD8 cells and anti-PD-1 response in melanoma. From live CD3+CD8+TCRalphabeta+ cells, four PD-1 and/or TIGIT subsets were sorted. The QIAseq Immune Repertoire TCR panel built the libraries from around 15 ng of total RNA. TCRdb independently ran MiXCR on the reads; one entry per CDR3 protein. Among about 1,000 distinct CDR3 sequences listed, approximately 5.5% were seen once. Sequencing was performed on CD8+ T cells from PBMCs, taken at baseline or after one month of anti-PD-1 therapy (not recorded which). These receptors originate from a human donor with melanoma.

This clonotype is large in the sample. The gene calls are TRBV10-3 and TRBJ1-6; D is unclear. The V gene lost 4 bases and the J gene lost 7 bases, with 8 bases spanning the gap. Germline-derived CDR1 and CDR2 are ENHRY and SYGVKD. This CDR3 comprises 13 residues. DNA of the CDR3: TGTGCCATCAGTGGTGAAGGGAATTCACCCCTCCACTTT. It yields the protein CAISGEGNSPLHF.

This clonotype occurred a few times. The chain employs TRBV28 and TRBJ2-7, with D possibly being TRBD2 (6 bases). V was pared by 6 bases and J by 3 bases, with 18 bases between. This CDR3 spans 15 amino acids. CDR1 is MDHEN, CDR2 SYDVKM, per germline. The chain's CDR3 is CASSIGTDYNYEQYF. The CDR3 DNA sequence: TGTGCCAGCAGCATCGGGACTGATTATAACTACGAGCAGTACTTC.

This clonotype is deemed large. This CDR3 is CASSPQGYEQYF. CDR3 DNA: TGTGCCAGCAGCCCGCAGGGTTACGAGCAGTACTTC. The chain has TRBV11-2 and TRBJ2-7; maybe TRBD1 (5 bases). Trimming took 5 bases from V and 4 from J, leaving 9 bases between them. CDR1 and CDR2 (germline): SGHAT, FQNNGV. The CDR3 sequence is 12 residues long.

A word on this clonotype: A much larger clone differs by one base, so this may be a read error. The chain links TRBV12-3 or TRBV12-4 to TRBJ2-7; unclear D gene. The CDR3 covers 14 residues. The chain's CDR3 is CASSLGSSSYKQYF. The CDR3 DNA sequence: TGTGCCAGCAGTTTGGGCAGTAGCTCCTACAAGCAGTACTTC.